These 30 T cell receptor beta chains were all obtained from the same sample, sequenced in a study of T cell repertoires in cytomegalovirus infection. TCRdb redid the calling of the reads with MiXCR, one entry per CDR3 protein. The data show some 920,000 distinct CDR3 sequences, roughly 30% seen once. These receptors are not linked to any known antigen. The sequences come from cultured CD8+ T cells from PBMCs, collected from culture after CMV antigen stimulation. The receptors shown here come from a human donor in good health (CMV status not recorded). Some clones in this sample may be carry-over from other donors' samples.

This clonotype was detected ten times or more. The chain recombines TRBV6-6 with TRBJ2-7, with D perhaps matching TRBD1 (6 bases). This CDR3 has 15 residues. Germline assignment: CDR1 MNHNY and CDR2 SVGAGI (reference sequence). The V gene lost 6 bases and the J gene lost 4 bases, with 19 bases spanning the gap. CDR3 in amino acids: CASRATGKGGYEQYV. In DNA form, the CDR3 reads TGTGCCAGCAGGGCTACAGGTAAAGGGGGATACGAGCAGTACGTC.

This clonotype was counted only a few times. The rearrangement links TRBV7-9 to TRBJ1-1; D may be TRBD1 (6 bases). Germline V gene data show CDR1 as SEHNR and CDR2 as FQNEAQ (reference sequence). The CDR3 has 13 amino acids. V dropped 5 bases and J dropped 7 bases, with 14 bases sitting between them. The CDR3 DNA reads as TGTGCCAGCAGCCCTGGGGGGCTACGTGAAGCTTTCTTT. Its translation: CASSPGGLREAFF. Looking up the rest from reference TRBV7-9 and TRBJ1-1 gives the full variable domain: DTGVSQNPRHKITKRGQNVTFRCDPISEHNRLYWYRQTLGQGPEFLTYFQNEAQLEKSRLLSDRFSAERPKGSFSTLEIQRTEQGDSAMYLCASSPGGLREAFFGQGTRLTVV.

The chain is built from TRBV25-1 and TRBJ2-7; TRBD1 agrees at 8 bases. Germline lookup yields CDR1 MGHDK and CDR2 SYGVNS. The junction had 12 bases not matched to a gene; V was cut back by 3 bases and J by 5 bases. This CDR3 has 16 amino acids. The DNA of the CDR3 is TGTGCCAGCAGTGATTACCCCCGGGACAGGTTCCACGAGCAGTACTTC. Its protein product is CASSDYPRDRFHEQYF.

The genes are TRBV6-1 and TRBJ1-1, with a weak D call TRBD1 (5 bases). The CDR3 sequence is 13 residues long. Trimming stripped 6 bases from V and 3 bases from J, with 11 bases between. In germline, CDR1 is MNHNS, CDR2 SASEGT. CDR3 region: CASRGRGDTEAFF. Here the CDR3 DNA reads TGTGCCAGCAGGGGGCGGGGGGACACTGAAGCTTTCTTT.

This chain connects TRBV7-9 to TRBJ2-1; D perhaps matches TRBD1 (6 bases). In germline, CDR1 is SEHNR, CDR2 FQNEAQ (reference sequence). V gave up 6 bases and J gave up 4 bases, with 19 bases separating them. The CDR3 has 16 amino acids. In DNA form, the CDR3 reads TGTGCCAGCAGGTCCCTTTCCTTAGGACAGTACAATGAGCAGTTCTTC. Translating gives CASRSLSLGQYNEQFF.

As DNA, the CDR3 is TGTGCCAGCAGTGGTCTGGGACCAACCCTTTTATCTAGTGAGCAGTTCTTC. Its translation: CASSGLGPTLLSSEQFF. The chain joins TRBV2 to TRBJ2-1, with D possibly called TRBD1 or TRBD2 (5 bases each). Trimming took off 4 bases at V and 9 bases at J, with 25 bases between the two ends. The CDR3 has 17 residues. Looked up from germline, CDR1 is SNHLY and CDR2 is FYNNEI.

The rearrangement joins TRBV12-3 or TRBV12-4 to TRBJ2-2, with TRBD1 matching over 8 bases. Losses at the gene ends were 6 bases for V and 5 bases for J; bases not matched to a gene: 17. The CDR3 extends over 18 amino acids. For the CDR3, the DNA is TGTGCCAGCAGCGCCCCGAGGAGACAGGGGTTGGGAACCGGGGAGCTGTTTTTT. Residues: CASSAPRRQGLGTGELFF.

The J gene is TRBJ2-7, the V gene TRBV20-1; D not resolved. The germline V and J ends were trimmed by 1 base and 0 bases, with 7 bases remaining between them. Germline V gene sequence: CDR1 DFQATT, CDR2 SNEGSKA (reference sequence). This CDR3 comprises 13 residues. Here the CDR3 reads CSARVGNSYEQYV. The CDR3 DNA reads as TGCAGTGCTAGAGTGGGGAACTCCTACGAGCAGTACGTC.

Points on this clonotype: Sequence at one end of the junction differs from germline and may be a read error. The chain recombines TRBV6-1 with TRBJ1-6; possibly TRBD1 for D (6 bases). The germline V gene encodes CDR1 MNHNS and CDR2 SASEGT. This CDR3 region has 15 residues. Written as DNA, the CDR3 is TGTGCCAACAGTGAAATCGCAGGGGTCAATTCACCCCTCCACTTT. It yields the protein CANSEIAGVNSPLHF.

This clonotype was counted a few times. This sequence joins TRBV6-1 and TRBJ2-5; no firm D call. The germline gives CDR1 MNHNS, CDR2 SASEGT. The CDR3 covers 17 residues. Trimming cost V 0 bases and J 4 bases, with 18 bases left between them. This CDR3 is CASSEASWTVGGETQYF. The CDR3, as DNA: TGTGCCAGCAGTGAAGCGTCTTGGACGGTGGGTGGAGAGACCCAGTACTTC.

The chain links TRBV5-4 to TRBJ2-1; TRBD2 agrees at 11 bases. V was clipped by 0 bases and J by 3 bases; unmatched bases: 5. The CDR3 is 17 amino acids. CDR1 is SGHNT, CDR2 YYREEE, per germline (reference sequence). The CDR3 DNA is TGTGCCAGCAGCTTGGCCAGGGGACTAGCGGACTACAATGAGCAGTTCTTC. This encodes CASSLARGLADYNEQFF.

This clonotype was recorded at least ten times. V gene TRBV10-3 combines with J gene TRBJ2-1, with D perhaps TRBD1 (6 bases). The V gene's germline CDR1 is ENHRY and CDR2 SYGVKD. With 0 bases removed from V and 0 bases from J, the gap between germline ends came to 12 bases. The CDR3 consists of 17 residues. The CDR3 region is CAISESMGAGSYNEQFF. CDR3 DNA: TGTGCCATCAGTGAGTCGATGGGGGCGGGCTCCTACAATGAGCAGTTCTTC.

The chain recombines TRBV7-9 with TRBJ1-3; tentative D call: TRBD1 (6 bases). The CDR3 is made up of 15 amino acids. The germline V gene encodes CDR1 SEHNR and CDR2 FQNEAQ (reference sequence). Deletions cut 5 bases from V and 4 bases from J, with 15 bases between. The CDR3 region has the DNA TGTGCCAGCAGCCCAGCCGGGACACGAGGAAACACCATATATTTT. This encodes CASSPAGTRGNTIYF.

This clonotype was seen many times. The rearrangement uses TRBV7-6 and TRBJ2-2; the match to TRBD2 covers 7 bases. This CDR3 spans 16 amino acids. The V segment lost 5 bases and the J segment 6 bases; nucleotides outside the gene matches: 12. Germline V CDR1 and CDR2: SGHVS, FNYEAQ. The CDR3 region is CASSPAGRERAGELFF. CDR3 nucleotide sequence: TGTGCCAGCAGCCCTGCGGGGAGGGAGCGGGCCGGGGAGCTGTTTTTT.

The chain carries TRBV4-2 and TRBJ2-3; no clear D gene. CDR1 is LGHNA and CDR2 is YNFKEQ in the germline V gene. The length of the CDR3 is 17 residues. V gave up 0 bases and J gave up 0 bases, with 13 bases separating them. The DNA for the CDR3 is TGTGCCAGCAGCCAAGATCTTGGCTCGCCGAGCACAGATACGCAGTATTTT. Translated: CASSQDLGSPSTDTQYF.

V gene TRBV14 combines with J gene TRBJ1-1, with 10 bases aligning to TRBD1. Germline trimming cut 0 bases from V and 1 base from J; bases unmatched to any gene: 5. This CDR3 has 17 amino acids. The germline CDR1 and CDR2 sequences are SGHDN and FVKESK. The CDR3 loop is CASSQDGTGVWNTEAFF. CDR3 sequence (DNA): TGTGCCAGCAGCCAAGATGGGACAGGGGTATGGAACACTGAAGCTTTCTTT.

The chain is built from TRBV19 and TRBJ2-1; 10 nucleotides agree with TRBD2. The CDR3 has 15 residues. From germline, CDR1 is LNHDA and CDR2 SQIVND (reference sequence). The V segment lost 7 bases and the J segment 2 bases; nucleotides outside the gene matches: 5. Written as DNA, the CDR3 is TGTGCCAGTAACCAGCGGGGGGGCGCCTACAATGAGCAGTTCTTC. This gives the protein CASNQRGGAYNEQFF.

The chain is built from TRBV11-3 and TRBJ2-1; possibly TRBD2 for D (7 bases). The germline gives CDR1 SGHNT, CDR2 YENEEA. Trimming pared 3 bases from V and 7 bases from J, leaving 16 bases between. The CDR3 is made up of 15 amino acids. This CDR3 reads CASSLGAGAGNEQFF. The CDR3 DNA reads TGTGCCAGCAGCTTGGGGGCGGGGGCCGGGAATGAGCAGTTCTTC.

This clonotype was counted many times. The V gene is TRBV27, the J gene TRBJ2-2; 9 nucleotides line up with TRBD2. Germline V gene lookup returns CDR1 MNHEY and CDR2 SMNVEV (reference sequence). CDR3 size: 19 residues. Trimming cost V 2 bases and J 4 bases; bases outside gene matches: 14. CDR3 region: CASSLQRVVRGGSTGELFF. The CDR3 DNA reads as TGTGCCAGCAGTTTACAGCGGGTGGTGCGGGGGGGCAGCACCGGGGAGCTGTTTTTT.

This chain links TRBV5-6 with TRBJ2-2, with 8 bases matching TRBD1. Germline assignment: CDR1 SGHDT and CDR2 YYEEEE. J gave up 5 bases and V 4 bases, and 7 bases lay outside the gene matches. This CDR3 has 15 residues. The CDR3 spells CASSPGTGRTGELFF. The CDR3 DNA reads TGTGCCAGCAGCCCCGGGACAGGCCGTACCGGGGAGCTGTTTTTT.

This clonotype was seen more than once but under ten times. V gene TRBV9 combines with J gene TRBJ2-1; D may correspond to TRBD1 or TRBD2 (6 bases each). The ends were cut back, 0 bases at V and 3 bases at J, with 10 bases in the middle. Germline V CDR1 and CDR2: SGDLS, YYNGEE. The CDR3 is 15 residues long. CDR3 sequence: CASSVAGAGYNEQFF. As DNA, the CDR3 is TGTGCCAGCAGCGTAGCGGGGGCAGGCTACAATGAGCAGTTCTTC.

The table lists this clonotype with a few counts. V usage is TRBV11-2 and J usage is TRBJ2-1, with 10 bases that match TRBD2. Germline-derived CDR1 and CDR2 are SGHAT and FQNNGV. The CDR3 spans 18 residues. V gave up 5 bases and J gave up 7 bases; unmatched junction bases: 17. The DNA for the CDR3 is TGTGCCAGCAGCCGAAAAGCGGGACTAGCGTATAGGAGGAATGAGCAGTTCTTC. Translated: CASSRKAGLAYRRNEQFF. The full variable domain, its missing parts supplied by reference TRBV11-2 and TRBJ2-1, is EAGVAQSPRYKIIEKRQSVAFWCNPISGHATLYWYQQILGQGPKLLIQFQNNGVVDDSQLPKDRFSAERLKGVDSTLKIQPAKLEDSAVYLCASSRKAGLAYRRNEQFFGPGTRLTVL.

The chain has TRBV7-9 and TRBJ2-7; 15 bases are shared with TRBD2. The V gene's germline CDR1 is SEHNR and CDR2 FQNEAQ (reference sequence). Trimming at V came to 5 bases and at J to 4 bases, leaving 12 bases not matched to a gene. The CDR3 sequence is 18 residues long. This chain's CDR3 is CASSPGLAGGPDRYEQYF. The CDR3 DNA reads TGTGCCAGCAGCCCCGGACTAGCGGGGGGGCCTGATCGGTACGAGCAGTACTTC.

CDR3 protein: CASSRYPGTDFSGELFF. The DNA for the CDR3 is TGTGCCAGCTCACGATACCCTGGGACGGACTTTTCCGGGGAGCTGTTTTTT. The chain carries TRBV18 and TRBJ2-2; either TRBD1 or TRBD2 may supply D (5 bases each). CDR3 length: 17 amino acids. V was clipped by 4 bases and J by 6 bases, with 21 bases between them. Germline values: CDR1 KGHSH, CDR2 LQKENI.

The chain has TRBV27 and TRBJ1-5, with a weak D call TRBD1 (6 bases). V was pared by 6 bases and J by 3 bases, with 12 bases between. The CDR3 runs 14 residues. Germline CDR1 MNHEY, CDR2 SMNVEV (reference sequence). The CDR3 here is CASRAGVNNQPQHF. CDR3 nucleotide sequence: TGTGCCAGCAGAGCAGGGGTGAACAATCAGCCCCAGCATTTT.

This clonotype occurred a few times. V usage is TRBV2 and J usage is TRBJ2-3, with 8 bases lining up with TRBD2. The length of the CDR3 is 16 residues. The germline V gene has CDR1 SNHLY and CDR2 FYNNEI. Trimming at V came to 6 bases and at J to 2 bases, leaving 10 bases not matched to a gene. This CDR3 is CASSPGGVSLTDTQYF. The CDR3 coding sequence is TGTGCCAGCAGCCCCGGGGGGGTTTCCCTCACAGATACGCAGTATTTT.

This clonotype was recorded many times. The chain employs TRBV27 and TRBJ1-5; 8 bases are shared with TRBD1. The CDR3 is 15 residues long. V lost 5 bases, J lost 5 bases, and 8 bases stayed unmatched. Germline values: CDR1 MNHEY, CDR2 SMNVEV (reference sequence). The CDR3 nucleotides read TGTGCCAGCAGTCCAGGGACAGGTCTGTATCAGCCCCAGCATTTT. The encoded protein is CASSPGTGLYQPQHF.

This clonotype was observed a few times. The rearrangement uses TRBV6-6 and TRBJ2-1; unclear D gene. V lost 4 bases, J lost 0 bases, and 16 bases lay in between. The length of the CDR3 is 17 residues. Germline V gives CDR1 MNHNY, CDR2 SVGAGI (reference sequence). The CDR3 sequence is CASSLLLVRSSYNEQFF. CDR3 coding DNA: TGTGCCAGCAGTTTACTGTTAGTGCGGAGCTCCTACAATGAGCAGTTCTTC.

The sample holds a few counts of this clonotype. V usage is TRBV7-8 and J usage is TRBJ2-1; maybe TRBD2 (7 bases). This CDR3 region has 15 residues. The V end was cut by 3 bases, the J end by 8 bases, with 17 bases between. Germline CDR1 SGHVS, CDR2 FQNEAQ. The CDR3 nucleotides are TGTGCCAGCAGCTTCCGGGGGGCCAATTCTGATGAGCAGTTCTTC. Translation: CASSFRGANSDEQFF.

For the CDR3, the DNA is TGTGCCAGCAGTGAACAAGAGCCCTGGGCCCTCTACGAGCAGTACGTC. It translates to CASSEQEPWALYEQYV. The rearrangement joins TRBV6-1 to TRBJ2-7, with no clear D. The germline V gene encodes CDR1 MNHNS and CDR2 SASEGT. V lost 2 bases to trimming and J lost 3 bases, with 17 bases between them. The CDR3 has 16 residues.